Shown below are 2 T cell receptor beta chains from a single sample sequenced in a study of shared clonotypes between healthy human individuals. Generated by immunoSEQ multiplex PCR, the TCRdb table keeps only in-frame clones and is missing some. This sample yields millions of clones, of which about 95% are seen a single time; about 1.1% belongs to the top ten. Terminally differentiated effector memory CD45RA+ cells were excluded by CCR7 positive selection of CD45RO-negative cells. Source material: naive CD8+ T cells sorted from blood. The receptor set was obtained from a man younger than 35 in good health.

This rearrangement joins TRBV7-9 to TRBJ2-7, with TRBD2 matching over 8 bases. The trim removed 3 bases at V and 2 bases at J, leaving 6 bases unmatched. This CDR3 has 15 residues. Germline assignment: CDR1 SEHNR and CDR2 FQNEAQ (reference sequence). The CDR3, as DNA: TGTGCCAGCAGCTTCGATAGCGGGGCGACCTACGAGCAGTACTTC. Translating it yields CASSFDSGATYEQYF.

This rearrangement joins TRBV28 to TRBJ2-7; no definite D call. The germline V gene has CDR1 MDHEN and CDR2 SYDVKM. Trimming cost V 3 bases and J 5 bases, with 5 bases left between them. The CDR3 is made up of 11 amino acids. The CDR3 reads CASSFVDEQYF. As DNA, the CDR3 is TGTGCCAGCAGTTTTGTCGACGAGCAGTACTTC.